This is a list of T cell receptor beta chains from one sample in a study of vaccination and CD4 T cells after COVID-19. These receptors have no known antigen. TCRdb analysed the PCR reads with MiXCR anew, one entry per CDR3 protein. The sample has tens of thousands of distinct CDR3 sequences, 60% seen once. Sequencing used CD4+ T cells from blood, cultured in vitro, obtained after SARS-CoV-2 vaccination. The receptors originated from a human donor who received a COVID-19 vaccine. Both conserved end residues are part of each CDR3. A D gene is named only where the DNA matches it firmly. The size field is filled for only some rows; it gives once, few, many or a size class.

few | NA | TRBJ2-4 | TRBV7-9 | CASSPAGVKNIQYF | TGTGCCAGCAGCCCGGCAGGGGTCAAAAACATTCAGTACTTC
NA | TRBD2 | TRBJ2-5 | TRBV30 | CAWSPMSGLAGTQYF | TGTGCCTGGAGTCCAATGTCGGGACTAGCGGGGACCCAGTACTTC
few | NA | TRBJ1-5 | TRBV7-2 | CASSLAGDRNQPQHF | TGTGCCAGCAGCTTAGCGGGCGACCGCAATCAGCCCCAGCATTTT
few | NA | TRBJ2-3 | TRBV2 | CASSVSPDTQYF | TGTGCCAGCAGTGTTAGCCCTGATACGCAGTATTTT
few | NA | TRBJ2-3 | TRBV30 | CAWRAPGAQDTQYF | TGTGCCTGGAGGGCTCCGGGGGCGCAGGATACGCAGTATTTT
NA | TRBD2 | TRBJ2-3 | TRBV4-1 | CASSHGTSGGLDTQYF | TGCGCCAGCAGCCATGGGACTAGCGGGGGTTTAGATACGCAGTATTTT
NA | TRBD1 | TRBJ1-1 | TRBV19 | CASIKTGQTEAFF | TGTGCCAGTATCAAAACGGGACAGACTGAAGCTTTCTTT
medium-sized | TRBD2 | TRBJ2-2 | TRBV30 | CAWTIERGGLTGELFF | TGTGCCTGGACCATAGAGCGGGGGGGCCTTACCGGGGAGCTGTTTTTT
NA | NA | TRBJ2-7 | TRBV19 | CASSIPLARANEQYF | TGTGCCAGTAGTATCCCTCTGGCCAGGGCAAACGAGCAGTACTTC
NA | NA | TRBJ2-5 | TRBV20-1 | CSAVGGLQETQYF | TGCAGTGCTGTGGGAGGTCTCCAAGAGACCCAGTACTTC
NA | NA | TRBJ1-2 | TRBV5-1 | CASSLRGRGYTF | TGCGCCAGCAGTTTGCGGGGGAGAGGCTACACCTTC
NA | NA | TRBJ2-3 | TRBV20-1 | CSAREIGPTQYF | TGCAGTGCTAGAGAGATAGGGCCTACGCAGTATTTT
NA | NA | TRBJ1-4 | TRBV30 | CAWSWKGGEKLFF | TGTGCCTGGAGTTGGAAAGGGGGTGAAAAACTGTTTTTT
few | NA | TRBJ2-7 | TRBV6-1 | CASRGQAYEQYF | TGTGCCAGCAGGGGACAAGCCTACGAGCAGTACTTC
once | NA | TRBJ2-5 | TRBV2 | CASSVLGQTQYF | TGTGCCAGCAGTGTTCTGGGTCAGACCCAGTACTTC
NA | NA | TRBJ2-2 | TRBV12-3/TRBV12-4 | CASSFFEGLNTGELFF | TGTGCCAGCAGTTTTTTCGAGGGCCTGAACACCGGGGAGCTGTTTTTT
few | NA | TRBJ1-2 | TRBV7-2 | CASSLSRTEYGYTF | TGTGCCAGCAGCTTATCGAGGACTGAATATGGCTACACCTTC
NA | NA | TRBJ1-2 | TRBV7-8 | CASSLSPFRGGYGYTF | TGTGCCAGCAGCTTAAGCCCCTTCAGGGGTGGCTATGGCTACACCTTC
few | NA | TRBJ2-7 | TRBV2 | CASSSGGRGEQYF | TGTGCCAGCAGTTCTGGAGGTAGGGGCGAGCAGTACTTC
NA | NA | TRBJ1-3 | TRBV6-1 | CASSPWGGNTIYF | TGTGCCAGCAGTCCCTGGGGGGGAAACACCATATATTTT
large | NA | TRBJ1-1 | TRBV10-3 | CAITPGFGAPNTEAFF | TGTGCCATCACCCCGGGGTTCGGGGCACCGAACACTGAAGCTTTCTTT
NA | NA | TRBJ2-5 | TRBV20-1 | CSARGPRGLETQYF | TGCAGTGCTAGAGGGCCAAGGGGGTTAGAGACCCAGTACTTC
large | NA | TRBJ2-4 | TRBV7-6 | CASSLNRENIQYF | TGTGCCAGCAGCTTAAATCGAGAAAACATTCAGTACTTC
once | NA | TRBJ1-2 | TRBV20-1 | CSARNWGGYTF | TGCAGTGCTAGAAACTGGGGTGGCTACACCTTC
NA | TRBD1 | TRBJ1-2 | TRBV5-4 | CASSLSSQGNYGYTF | TGTGCCAGCAGCTTGAGTTCACAGGGGAACTATGGCTACACCTTC
NA | NA | TRBJ2-3 | TRBV6-1 | CASSAADTQYF | TGTGCCAGCAGTGCCGCAGATACGCAGTATTTT
NA | TRBD1 | TRBJ2-2 | TRBV20-1 | CSARDPRGWVGELFF | TGCAGTGCTAGAGATCCCAGGGGGTGGGTCGGGGAGCTGTTTTTT
NA | NA | TRBJ1-6 | TRBV30 | CAWSGVSPLHF | TGTGCCTGGAGTGGCGTTTCACCCCTCCACTTT
NA | NA | TRBJ1-5 | TRBV25-1 | CASSESGAQPQHF | TGTGCCAGCAGTGAATCGGGGGCGCAGCCCCAGCATTTT
once | NA | TRBJ1-6 | TRBV30 | CAWSVRGANSPLHF | TGTGCCTGGAGTGTACGGGGGGCTAACTCACCCCTCCACTTT
NA | TRBD2 | TRBJ2-7 | TRBV6-2/TRBV6-3 | CASRQLAGPSYEQYF | TGTGCCAGCAGGCAACTAGCGGGCCCCTCCTACGAGCAGTACTTC
NA | NA | TRBJ2-3 | TRBV10-3 | CAISAGTSLMDTQYF | TGTGCCATCAGTGCTGGGACATCCCTCATGGATACGCAGTATTTT
NA | TRBD1 | TRBJ1-5 | TRBV19 | CASTAGQYSNQPQHF | TGTGCCAGTACCGCGGGACAGTATAGCAATCAGCCCCAGCATTTT
few | NA | TRBJ1-1 | TRBV6-1 | CASSRGDLLNTEAFF | TGTGCCAGCAGTAGGGGGGACCTATTGAACACTGAAGCTTTCTTT
NA | TRBD2 | TRBJ2-1 | TRBV6-1 | CASSSGLVNEQFF | TGTGCCAGCAGCTCCGGACTAGTCAATGAGCAGTTCTTC
NA | NA | TRBJ1-5 | TRBV3-1 | CASSQDLGNQPQHF | TGTGCCAGCAGCCAAGATCTAGGCAATCAGCCCCAGCATTTT
NA | NA | TRBJ1-6 | TRBV21-1 | CASSKVTPNSPLHF | TGTGCCAGCAGCAAAGTGACACCTAATTCACCCCTCCACTTT
NA | TRBD1 | TRBJ1-2 | TRBV10-3 | CAIRQGGYGYTF | TGTGCCATCAGACAGGGGGGATATGGCTACACCTTC
NA | NA | TRBJ1-5 | TRBV23-1 | CASRGKGGSYQPQHF | TGCGCCAGCAGGGGAAAAGGGGGGAGTTATCAGCCCCAGCATTTT
NA | TRBD1 | TRBJ1-2 | TRBV6-1 | CASSLDRVEGYTF | TGTGCCAGCAGTCTAGACAGGGTTGAAGGCTACACCTTC
NA | NA | TRBJ1-2 | TRBV12-3/TRBV12-4 | CASSLGRKLLF | TGTGCCAGCAGTTTAGGACGAAAACTCCTATTC
NA | NA | TRBJ2-7 | TRBV29-1 | CSGGGRDEQYF | TGCAGCGGGGGGGGCAGGGACGAGCAGTACTTC
NA | TRBD2 | TRBJ2-5 | TRBV4-2 | CASSLRLAGEETQYF | TGTGCCAGCAGCCTCAGACTAGCGGGGGAAGAGACCCAGTACTTC
NA | NA | TRBJ2-3 | TRBV6-5 | CASSYRALQYTDTQYF | TGTGCCAGCAGTTACCGGGCCTTACAATACACAGATACGCAGTATTTT
NA | NA | TRBJ1-5 | TRBV19 | CASSVTANDQPQHF | TGTGCCAGTAGTGTGACAGCTAACGATCAGCCCCAGCATTTT
NA | TRBD2 | TRBJ2-7 | TRBV20-1 | CSASVSGGNPYEQYF | TGCAGTGCTAGTGTGAGCGGGGGGAACCCCTACGAGCAGTACTTC
NA | TRBD2 | TRBJ2-3 | TRBV9 | CASSVLGGGYSTDTQYF | TGTGCCAGCAGCGTGCTCGGGGGGGGGTATAGCACAGATACGCAGTATTTT
NA | NA | TRBJ2-5 | TRBV24-1 | CATSEESGQETQYF | TGTGCCACCAGTGAGGAGTCGGGACAAGAGACCCAGTACTTC
few | NA | TRBJ1-3 | TRBV7-9 | CASSLYRPSGNTIYF | TGTGCCAGCAGCTTATACCGACCCTCTGGAAACACCATATATTTT